A selection of T cell receptor beta chains follows, all from one sample in a study of cytomegalovirus exposure and HLA in healthy donors. Method: immunoSEQ multiplex PCR; TCRdb's copy keeps in-frame clones and lacks some. There are 200,000 to 250,000 clones in the sample; just over 90% occur only once, and around 1% lies in the top ten. Sample: PBMCs. Every receptor here comes from a woman aged 18-29 years in good health and CMV-seronegative. Each CDR3 is given with its conserved first and last residue. Not all rows give a size; the values are once, few, many and, for expanded clones, a class.

TRBV11-3	.	CASRSIEAGGNEQFF
TRBV18	.	CASSPRTSGGLSKNIQYF
TRBV14	.	CASSQALRGVNTEAFF
TRBV6-5	.	CASRIMDRNTEAFF
TRBV27	.	CASSLRGLAGRGGELFF
TRBV19	.	CASSMIGGNTIYF
TRBV6-4	.	CASRDRPSAHTQYF
TRBV10-3	.	CAILGIAGVGDTQYF
TRBV30	.	CAWSRGTSGSNQPQHF
TRBV25-1	.	CATTPTSGRYEQYF
TRBV5-1	.	CASSLGQGNNSPLHF
TRBV7-9	.	CANLGQGATGRTGELFF
TRBV6-6	.	CASGFARQGTTEAFF
TRBV4-1	.	CASSQDILAGDGETQYF
TRBV6-4	.	CASSGRGQGNTEAFF
TRBV7-8	few	CASSPGYRANYEQYF
TRBV6-5	.	CASSYSASGNTEAFF
TRBV19	.	CASTKDRVQTEAFF
TRBV21-1	few	CASSRYKYNQPQHF
TRBV28	.	CASSSRLAANTGELFF
TRBV11-1	once	CASSFRIAGTYNEQFF
TRBV21-1	once	CASSRSGSWFNIQYF
TRBV6-5	.	CASRSTGSSYEQYF
TRBV5-1	.	CASSTGGEKETQYF
TRBV29-1	.	CSVIFRGRETQYF
TRBV27	few	CASSLLQGYGYTF
TRBV11-2	.	CASSLGGGNTEAFF
TRBV11-3	.	CASSLGRTGGNEQFF
TRBV29-1	.	CSVTTSGRLSSYNEQFF
TRBV15	.	CATSRDLFADSSYEQYF
TRBV9	.	CASSGDVAGRAGELFF
TRBV10-1	.	CASSASGTRPYEQYF
TRBV5-5	.	CASSLEQGDNYGYTF
TRBV9	.	CASSVGRRDAEQYF
TRBV6-1	.	CASSERTGEAFF
TRBV6-5	few	CASRRAGGPDEQYF
TRBV4-1	.	CASSQVGGGITEAFF
TRBV29-1	few	CSVSLAGETQYF
TRBV5-1	once	CASSWTSLRNTGELFF
TRBV11-2	.	CASSHPVGRGAYEQYF
TRBV28	.	CASGLPGQVLQTGELFF
TRBV5-1	.	CASSLEVLDRGTGELFF
TRBV9	.	CASSGPGLGTDTQYF
TRBV5-1	.	CASSLGGRTDTQYF
TRBV6-5	.	CATSRGGVGGYTF
TRBV19	.	CASSVVGQGVSSNQPQHF
TRBV30	few	CAWSYRDRGSPLHF
TRBV7-9	.	CASSYPGLAAYEQYF
TRBV5-8	.	CASSFRSSYNEQFF
TRBV27	.	CASSFARATYEQYF
TRBV4-1	.	CASSQPGQGIYEQYF
TRBV5-1	.	CASSSGTSGYESSYNEQFF